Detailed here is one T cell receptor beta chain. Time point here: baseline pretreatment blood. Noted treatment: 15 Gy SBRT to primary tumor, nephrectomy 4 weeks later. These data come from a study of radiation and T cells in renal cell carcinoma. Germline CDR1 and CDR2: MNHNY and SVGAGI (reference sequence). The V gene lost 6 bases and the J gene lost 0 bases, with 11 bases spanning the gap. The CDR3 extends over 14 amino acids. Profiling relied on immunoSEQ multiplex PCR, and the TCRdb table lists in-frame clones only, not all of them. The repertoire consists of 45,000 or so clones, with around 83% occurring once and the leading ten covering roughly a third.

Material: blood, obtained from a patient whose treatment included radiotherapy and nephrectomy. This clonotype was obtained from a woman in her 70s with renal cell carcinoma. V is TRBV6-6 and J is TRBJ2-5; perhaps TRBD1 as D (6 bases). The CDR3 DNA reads TGTGCCAGCAGACCCGGACAGAACCAAGAGACCCAGTACTTC. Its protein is CASRPGQNQETQYF.